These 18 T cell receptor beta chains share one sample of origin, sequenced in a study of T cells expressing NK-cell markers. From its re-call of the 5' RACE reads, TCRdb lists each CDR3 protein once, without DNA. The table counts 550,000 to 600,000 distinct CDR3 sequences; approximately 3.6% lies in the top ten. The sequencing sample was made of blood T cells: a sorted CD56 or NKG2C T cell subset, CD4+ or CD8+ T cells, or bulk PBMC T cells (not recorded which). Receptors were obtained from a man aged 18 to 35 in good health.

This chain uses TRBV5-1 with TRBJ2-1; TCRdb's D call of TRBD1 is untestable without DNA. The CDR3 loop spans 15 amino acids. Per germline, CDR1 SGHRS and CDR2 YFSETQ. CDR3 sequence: CASSVGQGSFGEQFF.

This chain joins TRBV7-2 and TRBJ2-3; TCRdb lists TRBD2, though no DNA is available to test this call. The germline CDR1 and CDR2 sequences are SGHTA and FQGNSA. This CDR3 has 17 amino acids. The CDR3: CASSLVGLAGGRDTQYF.

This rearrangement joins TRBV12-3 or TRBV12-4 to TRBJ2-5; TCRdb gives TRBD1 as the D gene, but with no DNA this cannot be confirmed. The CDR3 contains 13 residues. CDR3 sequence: CASSPTGGETQYF.

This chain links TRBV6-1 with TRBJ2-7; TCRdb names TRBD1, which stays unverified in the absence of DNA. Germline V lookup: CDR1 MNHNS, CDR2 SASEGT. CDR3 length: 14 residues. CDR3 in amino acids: CASSHLLWGHEQYF.

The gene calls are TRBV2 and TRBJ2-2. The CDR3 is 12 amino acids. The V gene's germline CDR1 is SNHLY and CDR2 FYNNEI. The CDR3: CASSVGNGELFF.

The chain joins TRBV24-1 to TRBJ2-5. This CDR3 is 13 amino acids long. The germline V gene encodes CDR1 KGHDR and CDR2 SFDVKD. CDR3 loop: CATSDLQGETQYF.

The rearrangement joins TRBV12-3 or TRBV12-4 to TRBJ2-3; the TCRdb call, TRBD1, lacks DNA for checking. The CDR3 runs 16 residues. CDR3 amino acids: CASSPTPGTSIVGQYF.

The CDR3 is CASSLALGQREAFF. The chain joins TRBV7-9 to TRBJ1-1. CDR1 SEHNR and CDR2 FQNEAQ come from the germline V gene (reference sequence). The CDR3 consists of 14 residues.

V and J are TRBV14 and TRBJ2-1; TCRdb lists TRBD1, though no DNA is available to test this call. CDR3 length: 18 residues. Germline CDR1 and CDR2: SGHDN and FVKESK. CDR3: CASSHEDLGTGDYNEQFF.

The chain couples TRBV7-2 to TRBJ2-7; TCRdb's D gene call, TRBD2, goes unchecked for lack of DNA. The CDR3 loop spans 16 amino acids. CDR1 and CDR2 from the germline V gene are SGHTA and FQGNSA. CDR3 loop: CASSLFRLAGGREQYF.

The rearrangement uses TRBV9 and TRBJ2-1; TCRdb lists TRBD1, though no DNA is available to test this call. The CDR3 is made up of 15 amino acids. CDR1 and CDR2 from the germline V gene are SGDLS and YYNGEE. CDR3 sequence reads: CASSDGGGSYNEQFF.

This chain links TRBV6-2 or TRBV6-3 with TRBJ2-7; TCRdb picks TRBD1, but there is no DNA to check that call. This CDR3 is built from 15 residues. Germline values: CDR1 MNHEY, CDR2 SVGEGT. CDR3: CASSYRMDSDYEQYF.

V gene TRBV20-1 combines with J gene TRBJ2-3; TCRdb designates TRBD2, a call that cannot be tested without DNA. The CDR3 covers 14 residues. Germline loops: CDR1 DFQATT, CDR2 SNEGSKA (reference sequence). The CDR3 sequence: CSGRGSMGTDTQYF.

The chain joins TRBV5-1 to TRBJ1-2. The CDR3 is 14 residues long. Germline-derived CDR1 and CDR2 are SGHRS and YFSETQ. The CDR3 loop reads CASSFAQDVGGYTF.

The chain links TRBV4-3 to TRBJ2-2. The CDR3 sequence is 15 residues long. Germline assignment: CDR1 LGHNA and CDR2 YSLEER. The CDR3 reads CASSQDAGLTGELFF.

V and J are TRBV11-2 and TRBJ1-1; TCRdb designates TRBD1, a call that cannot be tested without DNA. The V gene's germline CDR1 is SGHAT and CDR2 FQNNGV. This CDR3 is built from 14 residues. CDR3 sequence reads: CASSTRQGWTEAFF.

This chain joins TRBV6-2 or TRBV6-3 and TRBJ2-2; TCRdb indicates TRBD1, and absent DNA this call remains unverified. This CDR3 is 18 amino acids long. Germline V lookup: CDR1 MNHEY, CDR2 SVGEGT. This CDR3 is CASSYSLSGPRDTGELFF.

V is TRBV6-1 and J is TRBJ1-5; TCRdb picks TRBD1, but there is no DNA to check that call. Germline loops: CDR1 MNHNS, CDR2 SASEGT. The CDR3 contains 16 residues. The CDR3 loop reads CASSERSGPPNQPQHF.